This T cell receptor beta chain originates from a study of spatial heterogeneity in lung cancer (dated by TCRdb to about 2019). Regarding the complete study: Beta-chain transcripts were consistently detected in greater numbers than alpha-chain transcripts, which likely reflected higher beta-chain transcript abundance. In the raw uncorrected reads, each unique combination of TCR and UMI appeared on average more than ten times. In non-small cell lung cancer, the study made a quantitative comparison of TCR alpha and beta repertoires among multiple tumor regions, matched nontumor lung and blood. Nonsynonymous mutation counts, determined by whole-exome sequencing of tumor tissue, were related to features of the TCR repertoire. At surgery, both alpha and beta chains were TCR-sequenced in over 200 tumor regions, about 61 matched nontumor lung samples and a few dozen PBMC samples.

This sample's time point label indicates: sample taken at primary tumor resection. Samples were obtained from 65 to 90 patients with early-stage, untreated non-small cell lung cancer from the lung TRACERx cohort. Whole RNA extracted from tumor and nontumor lung tissue, or from cryopreserved PBMC samples, was used for TCR sequencing without cell sorting. Patients were selected for TCR sequencing only if sufficient RNA was available from at least two tumor regions. This clonotype was recorded many times. Its target antigen remains unknown. There are no base qualities to consult, and no much larger clone falls within one base. The receptor library was made with 5' RACE. The reads were generated on a NextSeq 500. In the TCR library protocol, a unique molecular identifier was attached to each TCR cDNA molecule so that PCR and sequencing errors could be corrected. The authors processed their data as follows. TCR identification, UMI-based error correction and CDR3 extraction were performed with Decombinator tools. TCRs above a frequency of 2 per 1,000, corresponding to the top 1% of the tumor frequency distribution, were defined as expanded. Each repertoire was subsampled 100 times to 5,000 TCRs, after which Renyi diversity was computed with the R vegan package. CDR3 similarity networks were constructed using string-kernel similarity of amino acid triplets, with links drawn between CDR3s whose pairwise similarity was above 0.82. The public reads were quality trimmed at Q25 with fastp and then assembled into clones with MiXCR by TCRdb, keeping productive beta chains. When rows share a CDR3 protein, they turn into one entry using the most common DNA and genes. V and J calls and clone size were set by TCRdb, not the authors. The sample includes 25,000 or so distinct CDR3 sequences, with about 4.3% observed a single time. Jointly, the top ten make up 4.5% to 6.5% of the sample.

Results the study describes overall, beyond this receptor: Ubiquitous expanded tumor TCRs were found in blood more often at tumor resection than at routine follow-up. Additional single-cell paired TCR alpha and beta sequencing was considered necessary to confirm, at a functional level, the hypothesis that regional TCRs recognize regional mutations.

This TCR was recovered from a male donor with early-stage non-small cell lung cancer. The source was PBMCs, collected at surgery.

CDR3 protein: CASSPGQGLAGDGYTF. The DNA sequence follows: TGTGCCAGCTCACCGGGACAGGGTTTAGCCGGTGATGGCTACACCTTC. The sequence joins TRBV18 to TRBJ1-2; 9 central nucleotides agree with TRBD1. Measured from the cysteine to the phenylalanine, the CDR3 is 16 residues long. Of all the DNA, just the CDR3 is kept, 48 bases in frame from base 1. V and J are trimmed by 3 bases and 6 bases, and the gene matches miss 11 bases of the junction. CDR1 KGHSH and CDR2 LQKENI are derived from the germline V gene.